Below are 32 T cell receptor beta chains sequenced from a single sample in a study of T cell repertoires in cytomegalovirus infection. One entry per CDR3 protein, called by TCRdb with MiXCR from the reads. The sample holds more than 150,000 distinct CDR3 sequences, 28% seen once. The sample consisted of PBMCs. Receptor source: a human donor in good health (CMV status not recorded). Some clones in this sample may be carry-over from other donors' samples.

This chain joins TRBV20-1 and TRBJ2-7; tentative D call: TRBD1 (5 bases). Between the trimmed V and J ends, which lost 3 bases and 5 bases, there was a span of 8 bases. Germline-derived CDR1 and CDR2 are DFQATT and SNEGSKA (reference sequence). The CDR3 has 11 amino acids. The CDR3 protein is CSASDSHEQYF. CDR3 DNA: TGCAGTGCTAGCGACAGCCACGAGCAGTACTTC.

The chain has TRBV14 and TRBJ1-1; tentative D call: TRBD1 (6 bases). The CDR3 spans 14 residues. CDR1 is SGHDN and CDR2 is FVKESK in the germline V gene. V lost 3 bases and J lost 1, with 9 bases in between. This chain's CDR3 is CASSHRGPNTEAFF. CDR3 bases: TGTGCCAGCAGCCACAGGGGACCGAACACTGAAGCTTTCTTT.

This clonotype was seen only a few times. The V gene is TRBV7-6, the J gene TRBJ2-2, with D possibly being TRBD1 or TRBD2 (6 bases each). The CDR3 consists of 16 residues. V was pared by 4 bases and J by 4 bases, with 16 bases between. The V gene's germline CDR1 is SGHVS and CDR2 FNYEAQ. As DNA, the CDR3 is TGTGCCAGCAGCTCCATCAGGGGAGCGGGCACCGGGGAGCTGTTTTTT. The encoded protein is CASSSIRGAGTGELFF.

This clonotype was recorded at least ten times. This chain joins TRBV7-2 and TRBJ2-1; possible D gene TRBD2, 6 bases. Per germline, CDR1 SGHTA and CDR2 FQGNSA. The CDR3 extends over 15 amino acids. V shed 5 bases and J shed 7 bases, with 18 bases lying between them. The CDR3 region is CASSLGTGGTNEQFF. The DNA for the CDR3 is TGTGCCAGCAGCCTGGGGACTGGGGGTACGAATGAGCAGTTCTTC.

The V gene is TRBV2, the J gene TRBJ1-4; D is unclear. V dropped 3 bases and J dropped 6 bases, with 2 bases sitting between them. Germline CDR1 and CDR2: SNHLY and FYNNEI. CDR3 length equals 11 residues. The CDR3 loop is CASSDDEKLFF. The CDR3 DNA is TGTGCCAGCAGTGATGATGAAAAACTGTTTTTT.

The chain uses TRBV7-6 and TRBJ2-7; TRBD2 agrees at 7 bases. V shed 1 base and J 4 bases; nucleotides not matched to a gene: 10. Germline V gene data show CDR1 as SGHVS and CDR2 as FNYEAQ. The CDR3 contains 16 residues. In nucleotides, the CDR3 is TGTGCCAGCAGCTTAGACTCCGGCGGGGGAGGATACGAGCAGTACTTC. Its protein is CASSLDSGGGGYEQYF.

This clonotype has only a few counts. V gene TRBV20-1 combines with J gene TRBJ2-3; no clear D gene. The CDR3 sequence is 14 residues long. CDR1 is DFQATT and CDR2 is SNEGSKA in the germline V gene (reference sequence). Trimming pared 0 bases from V and 5 bases from J, leaving 12 bases between. The CDR3 bases are TGCAGTGCTAGAGAACTTAGGTTTGGAGATACGCAGTATTTT. Translation: CSARELRFGDTQYF.

The chain employs TRBV6-1 and TRBJ2-3; a possible D gene is TRBD1 (6 bases). Germline CDR1 MNHNS, CDR2 SASEGT. The CDR3 sequence is 14 residues long. V was shortened by 5 bases and J by 5 bases, with 14 bases between the two germline ends. The CDR3 loop is CASSLTGALDTQYF. CDR3 DNA: TGTGCCAGCAGTTTGACAGGTGCCCTAGATACGCAGTATTTT.

V usage is TRBV6-5 and J usage is TRBJ1-2; D is unresolved. Trimming took 7 bases from V and 0 from J, leaving 9 bases between them. The CDR3 runs 13 residues. CDR1 is MNHEY and CDR2 is SVGAGI in the germline V gene. The CDR3 spells CASKRSANYGYTF. CDR3 nucleotide sequence: TGTGCCAGCAAAAGGTCCGCTAACTATGGCTACACCTTC.

This clonotype was seen at least ten times. V is TRBV7-8 and J is TRBJ2-7, with D possibly matching TRBD1 (5 bases). CDR3 length: 15 residues. Germline assignment: CDR1 SGHVS and CDR2 FQNEAQ. Trimming took off 2 bases at V and 0 bases at J, with 11 bases between the two ends. The CDR3 region is CASSLFRTSSYEQYF. The CDR3 DNA is TGTGCCAGCAGCTTATTCCGGACAAGCTCCTACGAGCAGTACTTC.

This clonotype has a handful of counts. The rearrangement uses TRBV4-1 and TRBJ2-5; 12 positions match TRBD2. The CDR3 has 19 amino acids. The germline CDR1 and CDR2 sequences are MGHRA and YSYEKL. The J segment lost 0 bases and the V segment lost 0 bases, leaving 8 bases of the junction unmatched. This CDR3 reads CASSQERPSGGADQETQYF. In nucleotides, the CDR3 is TGCGCCAGCAGCCAAGAGAGGCCTAGCGGGGGGGCAGACCAAGAGACCCAGTACTTC.

Only a few counts were recorded for this clonotype. V usage is TRBV7-2 and J usage is TRBJ1-1; D not resolved. Germline values: CDR1 SGHTA, CDR2 FQGNSA. The V gene lost 3 bases and the J gene lost 2 bases, with 10 bases spanning the gap. The CDR3 loop spans 14 amino acids. Here the CDR3 reads CASSFRQPNTEAFF. The CDR3 DNA reads as TGTGCCAGCAGCTTTAGGCAGCCTAACACTGAAGCTTTCTTT.

The rearrangement links TRBV6-1 to TRBJ2-1; TRBD1 is a possible D gene (6 bases). Trimming removed 8 bases from V and 1 base from J, with 6 bases in between. This CDR3 has 12 residues. Per germline, CDR1 MNHNS and CDR2 SASEGT. The CDR3 sequence: CASGQSYNEQFF. The CDR3 DNA follows: TGTGCCAGCGGACAGTCCTACAATGAGCAGTTCTTC.

A single count supports this clonotype. This could be a read error, since a much larger clone is one nucleotide away. The V and J genes are TRBV7-8 and TRBJ2-2, with D uncertain. Germline CDR1 reads SGHVS; CDR2 reads FQNEAQ. Between the trimmed V and J ends, which lost 5 bases and 9 bases, there was a span of 7 bases. This CDR3 comprises 11 residues. CDR3 bases: TGTGCCAGCAGCCCTTTGAGGGAGCTGTTTTTT. This translates into CASSPLRELFF.

This sequence joins TRBV20-1 and TRBJ1-2; D is uncertain. CDR1 is DFQATT, CDR2 SNEGSKA, per germline (reference sequence). Trimming left V 6 bases short and J 5 bases short, with 13 bases between. CDR3 length equals 12 residues. In nucleotides, the CDR3 is TGCAGTGCCAGTGACGACGGGTATGGCTACACCTTC. Protein sequence: CSASDDGYGYTF.

The chain couples TRBV4-1 to TRBJ1-5; 8 nucleotides agree with TRBD1. V was pared by 3 bases and J by 3 bases, with 4 bases of the junction left unmatched. Germline CDR1 reads MGHRA; CDR2 reads YSYEKL. The CDR3 runs to 15 residues. This CDR3 is CASSHQDRDNQPQHF. The DNA of the CDR3 is TGCGCCAGCAGCCATCAGGACAGGGACAATCAGCCCCAGCATTTT.

This clonotype has just a few counts. This rearrangement joins TRBV5-1 to TRBJ1-1; no clear D. V lost 4 bases and J lost 4, with 11 bases in between. The CDR3 is 13 residues long. CDR1 and CDR2 (germline): SGHRS, YFSETQ. The CDR3: CASSRGRTTEAFF. DNA of the CDR3: TGCGCCAGCAGCCGCGGAAGGACCACTGAAGCTTTCTTT.

The table lists this clonotype with a few counts. This rearrangement joins TRBV27 to TRBJ1-1; D ambiguous. Trimming removed 0 bases at V and 4 bases at J, with 15 bases between. This CDR3 region has 16 residues. CDR1 MNHEY and CDR2 SMNVEV come from the germline V gene (reference sequence). The CDR3 DNA sequence: TGTGCCAGCAGTTTATCGGCCTCGGAGGGCTTCACTGAAGCTTTCTTT. This gives the protein CASSLSASEGFTEAFF.

In this sample, this clonotype turned up a few times. The chain couples TRBV4-1 to TRBJ1-1; D remains ambiguous. V was pared by 0 bases and J by 5 bases, with 16 bases between. CDR1 and CDR2 (germline): MGHRA, YSYEKL. The CDR3 loop spans 16 amino acids. The CDR3 coding sequence is TGCGCCAGCAGCCAAGAACCCCCAGGCGGAAGTACTGAAGCTTTCTTT. The encoded protein is CASSQEPPGGSTEAFF.

This rearrangement joins TRBV9 to TRBJ1-2, with TRBD1 matching 7 bases. Germline trimming cut 0 bases from V and 3 bases from J; bases unmatched to any gene: 2. The germline V gene has CDR1 SGDLS and CDR2 YYNGEE. This CDR3 comprises 14 residues. CDR3: CASSVADRYYGYTF. The CDR3 nucleotides are TGTGCCAGCAGCGTAGCGGACAGGTACTATGGCTACACCTTC.

The chain uses TRBV7-9 and TRBJ1-1; D ambiguous. The CDR3 runs to 15 residues. Germline-derived CDR1 and CDR2 are SEHNR and FQNEAQ (reference sequence). V lost 5 bases to trimming and J lost 2 bases, with 15 bases between them. CDR3 region: CASSPREGDNTEAFF. The CDR3 nucleotides are TGTGCCAGCAGCCCCCGGGAGGGAGACAACACTGAAGCTTTCTTT.

The rearrangement links TRBV7-2 to TRBJ2-7, with 9 bases matching TRBD2. Germline loops: CDR1 SGHTA, CDR2 FQGNSA. With V trimmed by 0 bases and J by 1 base, 4 bases remained unmatched. The CDR3 is made up of 16 amino acids. The CDR3: CASSLAPSGGSYEQYF. Written as DNA, the CDR3 is TGTGCCAGCAGCTTAGCGCCGAGCGGGGGGTCCTACGAGCAGTACTTC. Full variable domain (missing parts from reference TRBV7-2 and TRBJ2-7): GAGVSQSPSNKVTEKGKDVELRCDPISGHTALYWYRQSLGQGLEFLIYFQGNSAPDKSGLPSDRFSAERTGGSVSTLTIQRTQQEDSAVYLCASSLAPSGGSYEQYFGPGTRLTVT.

The V gene is TRBV19, the J gene TRBJ2-1; TRBD2 agrees at 7 bases. V lost 5 bases to trimming and J lost 5 bases; unmatched junction nucleotides: 3. This CDR3 has 13 residues. Germline V gene sequence: CDR1 LNHDA, CDR2 SQIVND (reference sequence). The CDR3, as DNA: TGTGCCAGTAGTTCCGGGACTAACAATGAGCAGTTCTTC. Protein: CASSSGTNNEQFF.

This clonotype was detected only a few times. The chain is built from TRBV5-1 and TRBJ2-4; D unresolved. The germline gives CDR1 SGHRS, CDR2 YFSETQ. The V end lost 4 bases, the J end lost 0 bases, and 8 bases lay between the germline ends. This CDR3 has 14 residues. The CDR3, as DNA: TGCGCCAGCAGCCCCCAGTTAGCCAAAAACATTCAGTACTTC. Residues: CASSPQLAKNIQYF. Full variable domain (remainder filled in from reference TRBV5-1 and TRBJ2-4): KAGVTQTPRYLIKTRGQQVTLSCSPISGHRSVSWYQQTPGQGLQFLFEYFSETQRNKGNFPGRFSGRQFSNSRSEMNVSTLELGDSALYLCASSPQLAKNIQYFGAGTRLSVL.

This clonotype was seen only a few times. This chain joins TRBV7-3 and TRBJ2-3; D is undetermined. V was trimmed by 2 bases and J by 2 bases, leaving 5 bases between them. The CDR3 contains 13 residues. CDR1 is SGHTA, CDR2 FQGTGA, per germline. CDR3 DNA: TGTGCCAGCAGCTTATTGACCACAGATACGCAGTATTTT. Protein sequence: CASSLLTTDTQYF.

V and J are TRBV7-9 and TRBJ2-7, with a tentative D call TRBD1 (6 bases). Trimming took off 4 bases at V and 3 bases at J, with 7 bases between the two ends. From germline, CDR1 is SEHNR and CDR2 FQNEAQ (reference sequence). The CDR3 is made up of 12 amino acids. The CDR3 nucleotides read TGTGCCAGCAGCTACAGGGTCTACGAGCAGTACTTC. Protein: CASSYRVYEQYF.

This chain uses TRBV30 with TRBJ1-1; tentative D call: TRBD1 (6 bases). In germline, CDR1 is GTSNPN, CDR2 SVGIG (reference sequence). V lost 0 bases and J lost 11, with 13 bases in between. This CDR3 has 12 amino acids. The DNA for the CDR3 is TGTGCCTGGAGTGTTAAACAGGGAAGGGCTTTCTTT. This codes for CAWSVKQGRAFF. The entire variable domain, with the rest obtained from reference TRBV30 and TRBJ1-1, is as follows: SQTIHQWPATLVQPVGSPLSLECTVEGTSNPNLYWYRQAAGRGLQLLFYSVGIGQISSEVPQNLSASRPQDRQFILSSKKLLLSDSGFYLCAWSVKQGRAFFGQGTRLTVV.

This clonotype was seen at least ten times. The chain carries TRBV7-9 and TRBJ1-2, with D possibly being TRBD1 (5 bases). This CDR3 comprises 14 residues. The germline V gene encodes CDR1 SEHNR and CDR2 FQNEAQ (reference sequence). The ends were cut back, 5 bases at V and 3 bases at J, with 13 bases in the middle. The CDR3 protein is CASSHRDADYGYTF. The DNA for the CDR3 is TGTGCCAGCAGCCATAGGGACGCGGACTATGGCTACACCTTC.

This clonotype has only a few counts. The CDR3 loop is CSVEDRLLSYEQYF. The CDR3 nucleotides read TGCAGCGTTGAAGATCGACTACTATCCTACGAGCAGTACTTC. This chain joins TRBV29-1 and TRBJ2-7; possible D gene TRBD2, 5 bases. V was shortened by 0 bases and J by 1 base, with 10 bases between the two germline ends. The germline CDR1 and CDR2 sequences are SQVTM and ANQGSEA. This CDR3 has 14 residues.

This clonotype was recorded many times. This sequence joins TRBV7-2 and TRBJ1-2, with D unresolved. The CDR3 runs 13 residues. The germline V gene has CDR1 SGHTA and CDR2 FQGNSA. V was trimmed by 2 bases and J by 8 bases, leaving 12 bases between them. CDR3 loop: CASSLNPQKGYTF. CDR3 DNA sequence: TGTGCCAGCAGCTTAAACCCCCAAAAGGGCTACACCTTC.

The rearrangement links TRBV30 to TRBJ1-1; 7 bases agree with TRBD1. The CDR3 covers 14 residues. The trim removed 1 base at V and 2 bases at J, leaving 4 bases unmatched. CDR1 is GTSNPN, CDR2 SVGIG, per germline (reference sequence). The CDR3 DNA follows: TGTGCCTGGAGTGCCGGGACAGCAAACACTGAAGCTTTCTTT. This encodes CAWSAGTANTEAFF.

As concerns this clonotype: The DNA is omitted, as the CDR3 cannot be located on it reliably, and the CDR3 follows TCRdb's listing. This chain links TRBV6-5 with TRBJ1-2; the table assigns TRBD1, which was not confirmed against the DNA. The CDR3 contains 15 residues when both ends are counted. Germline V lookup: CDR1 MNHEY, CDR2 SVGAGI. CDR3 protein: CASRLTVGTGINHTF.